The source of this T cell receptor (beta chain) is a study of blood T cell repertoires in COVID-19. For the study at large: From the United States, Italy and Spain came samples of acute and convalescent COVID-19. Sources were T cells, B-cell-depleted T cells, or PBMCs; the material itself was cDNA or gDNA.

Original handling: Estimates of nucleated cell counts were drawn from the amplification of reference gene primers. The table came from immunoSEQ multiplex PCR; TCRdb's copy has only in-frame clones and leaves some out. The DNA gave D and trimming, while V, J and clone size come from that table. This sample has tens of thousands of clones, with nearly 90% found just once. This TCR derives from a man aged 55 to 70 with acute or convalescent COVID-19. The sequenced sample was peripheral blood.

The CDR3 region has the DNA TGTGCCAGCAGTCTGGTACAGGGGGGACCGTACGAGCAGTACTTC. This gives the protein CASSLVQGGPYEQYF. The J gene is TRBJ2-7, the V gene TRBV25-1; TRBD1 matches 8 bases. V lost 5 bases, J lost 4 bases, and 10 bases stayed unmatched. CDR3 length: 15 amino acids. CDR1 and CDR2 (germline): MGHDK, SYGVNS.